This T cell receptor beta chain came from a study of T-cell reconstitution after alpha-beta-depleted transplantation in children. V lost 2 bases to trimming and J lost 5 bases; unmatched junction nucleotides: 3. CDR3 length: 16 residues. Per germline, CDR1 SGHRS and CDR2 YFSETQ. Unique molecular identifiers were built into the TCRbeta library. MiXCR was run by TCRdb on the PCR reads, yielding one entry per CDR3 protein. The sample carries about 500,000 distinct CDR3 sequences, 32% recorded once. The V and J genes are TRBV5-1 and TRBJ2-1, with TRBD2 matching 14 bases. Specimen: PBMCs from the stem cell graft donor, collected from the stem cell graft. The clonotype was recovered from a human donor who donated a stem cell graft to a child with aplastic anemia. The CDR3 protein is CASSLRLAGGHNEQFF. CDR3 DNA: TGCGCCAGCAGCTTAAGACTAGCGGGAGGGCACAATGAGCAGTTCTTC.